The TCR beta chain described here comes from a study of identical twins. This CDR3 comprises 12 residues. Trimming stripped 3 bases from V and 2 bases from J, with 7 bases between. Germline-derived CDR1 and CDR2 are DFQATT and SNEGSKA (reference sequence). Regarding the study as a whole: Where out-of-frame alpha sequences were twin-shared, they showed excess low generation probability. Beta clonotypes that were abundant in cord blood contained fewer insertions, a pattern absent from memory repertoires. Zero-insertion results could be subject to partial confounding by invariant MAIT and iNKT cells.

Turning to this clonotype: What it binds is not known.

Template switching, a step in the protocol, added a universal primer site, and cDNA carried unique molecular identifiers. In TCRdb, the 5' RACE reads were re-called with MiXCR into one record per CDR3 protein. The sample gives roughly 250,000 distinct CDR3 sequences, 11% to 15% of which show up once; 7% to 9% is in the top ten. The rearrangement links TRBV20-1 to TRBJ1-2, with no clear D. Specimen: memory (CD45RO+) T cells sorted from blood. The source is a woman in her late teens or twenties in good health. The CDR3 nucleotides are TGCAGTGCTAGCCAGTTGAACTATGGCTACACCTTC. Its protein product is CSASQLNYGYTF.